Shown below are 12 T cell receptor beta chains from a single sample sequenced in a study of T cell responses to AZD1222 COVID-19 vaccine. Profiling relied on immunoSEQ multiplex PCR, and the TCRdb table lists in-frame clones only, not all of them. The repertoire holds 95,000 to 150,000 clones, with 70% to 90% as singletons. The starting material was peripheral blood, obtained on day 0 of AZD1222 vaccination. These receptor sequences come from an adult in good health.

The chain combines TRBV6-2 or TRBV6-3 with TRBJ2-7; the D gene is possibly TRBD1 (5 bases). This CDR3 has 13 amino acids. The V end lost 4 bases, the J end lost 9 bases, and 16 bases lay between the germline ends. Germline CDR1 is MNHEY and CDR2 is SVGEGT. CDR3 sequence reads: CASSSHSRTWQYF. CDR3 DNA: TGTGCCAGCAGTTCCCATAGCCGGACATGGCAGTACTTC.

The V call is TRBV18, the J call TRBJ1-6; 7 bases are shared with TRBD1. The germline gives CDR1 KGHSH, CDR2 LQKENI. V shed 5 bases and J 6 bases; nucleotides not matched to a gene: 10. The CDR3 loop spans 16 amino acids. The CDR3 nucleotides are TGTGCCAGCTCAGGGAATCTACAGGGGCCTAATTCACCCCTCCACTTT. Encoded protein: CASSGNLQGPNSPLHF. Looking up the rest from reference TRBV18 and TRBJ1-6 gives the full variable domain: NAGVMQNPRHLVRRRGQEARLRCSPMKGHSHVYWYRQLPEEGLKFMVYLQKENIIDESGMPKERFSAEFPKEGPSILRIQQVVRGDSAAYFCASSGNLQGPNSPLHFGNGTRLTVT.

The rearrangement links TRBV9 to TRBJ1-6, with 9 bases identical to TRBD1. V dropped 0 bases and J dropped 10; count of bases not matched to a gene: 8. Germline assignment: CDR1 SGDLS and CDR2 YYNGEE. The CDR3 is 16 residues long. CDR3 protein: CASSVDAGQGPSPLHF. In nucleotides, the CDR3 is TGTGCCAGCAGCGTAGATGCGGGACAGGGACCCTCACCCCTCCACTTT.

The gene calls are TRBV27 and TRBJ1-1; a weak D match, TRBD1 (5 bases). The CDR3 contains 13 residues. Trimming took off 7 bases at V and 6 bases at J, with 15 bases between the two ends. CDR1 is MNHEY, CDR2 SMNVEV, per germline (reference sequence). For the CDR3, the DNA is TGTGCCAGCACCACAGCGGGGGTGCCTGAAGCTTTCTTT. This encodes CASTTAGVPEAFF.

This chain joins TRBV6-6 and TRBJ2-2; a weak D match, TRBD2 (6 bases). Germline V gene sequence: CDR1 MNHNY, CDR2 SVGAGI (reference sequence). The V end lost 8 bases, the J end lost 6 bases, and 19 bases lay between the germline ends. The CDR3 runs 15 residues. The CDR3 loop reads CASLSAGGMAGELFF. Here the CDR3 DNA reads TGTGCCAGCTTATCCGCCGGGGGAATGGCCGGGGAGCTGTTTTTT.

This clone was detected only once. CDR3 in DNA: TGTGCCAGTAGTATCCAACCCGCGGGACAGGTCGGGAATGAGCAGTTCTTC. Translation gives CASSIQPAGQVGNEQFF. This chain uses TRBV19 with TRBJ2-1, with 8 positions matching TRBD1. CDR1 LNHDA and CDR2 SQIVND come from the germline V gene (reference sequence). V trimming: 3 bases; J trimming: 7 bases; junction bases outside the gene matches: 14. CDR3 length: 17 amino acids.

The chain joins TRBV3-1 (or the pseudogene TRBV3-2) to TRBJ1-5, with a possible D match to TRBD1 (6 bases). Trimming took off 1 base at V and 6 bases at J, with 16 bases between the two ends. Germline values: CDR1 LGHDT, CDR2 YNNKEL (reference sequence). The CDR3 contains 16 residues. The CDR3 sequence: CASSQGPAGAGQPQHF. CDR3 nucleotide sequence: TGTGCCAGCAGCCAAGGTCCTGCGGGGGCTGGTCAGCCCCAGCATTTT.

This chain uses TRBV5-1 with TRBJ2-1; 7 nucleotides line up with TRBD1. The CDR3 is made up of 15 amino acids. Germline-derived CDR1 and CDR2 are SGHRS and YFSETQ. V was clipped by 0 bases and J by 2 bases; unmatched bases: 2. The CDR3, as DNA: TGCGCCAGCAGCTTGGACAGGGGTGCCTACAATGAGCAGTTCTTC. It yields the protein CASSLDRGAYNEQFF.

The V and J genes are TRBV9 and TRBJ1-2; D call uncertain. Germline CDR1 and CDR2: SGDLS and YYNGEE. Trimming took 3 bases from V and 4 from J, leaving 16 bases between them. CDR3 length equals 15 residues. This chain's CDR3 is CASSAQALLSYGYTF. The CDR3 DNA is TGTGCCAGCAGCGCCCAGGCGCTTCTTTCCTATGGCTACACCTTC.

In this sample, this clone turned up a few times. In DNA form, the CDR3 reads TGTGCCAGCAGTTACTTTCAGGGGGCCGAGCAGTACTTC. This translates into CASSYFQGAEQYF. This chain links TRBV6-2 or TRBV6-3 with TRBJ2-7, with TRBD1 matching over 8 bases. The CDR3 runs to 13 residues. Germline CDR1 is MNHEY and CDR2 is SVGEGT. J was trimmed by 6 bases and V by 1 base; bases with no gene match: 2.

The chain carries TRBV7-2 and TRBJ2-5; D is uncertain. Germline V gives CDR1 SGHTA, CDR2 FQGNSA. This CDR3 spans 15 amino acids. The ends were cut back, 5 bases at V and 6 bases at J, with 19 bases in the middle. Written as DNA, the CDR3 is TGTGCCAGCAGCCCCACGCCCGGAGTGCAGCAGACCCAGTACTTC. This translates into CASSPTPGVQQTQYF.

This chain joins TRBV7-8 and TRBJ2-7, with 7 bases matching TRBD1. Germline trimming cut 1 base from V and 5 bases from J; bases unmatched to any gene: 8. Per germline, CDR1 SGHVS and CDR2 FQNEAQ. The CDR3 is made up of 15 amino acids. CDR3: CASSLDGQAFNEQYF. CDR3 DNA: TGTGCCAGCAGCTTAGACGGACAGGCCTTTAACGAGCAGTACTTC.